A selection of T cell receptor beta chains follows, all from one sample in a study of blood T cell repertoires in COVID-19. Profiling relied on immunoSEQ multiplex PCR, and the TCRdb table lists in-frame clones only, not all of them. The sample records 95,000 to 120,000 clones, nearly 90% being singletons. The material sequenced was peripheral blood. The origin of the receptors is a woman aged 70-85 years who had recovered from COVID-19. The CDR3 runs from the conserved cysteine through the conserved F or W. The D gene is left open where the match is weak. Where a row states a size, it is once, few, many or the class of an expanded clone; other rows omit it.

abundance	v_gene	d_gene	j_gene	CDR3nt	CDR3aa
few	TRBV7-2	TRBD2	TRBJ2-7	TGTGCCAGCAGCTTACGGGGGGGCCTCCCCTTCGAGCAGTACTTC	CASSLRGGLPFEQYF
few	TRBV20-1	NA	TRBJ1-5	TGCAGTGCCCCACCCCAGCATTTT	CSAPPQHF
NA	TRBV7-9	TRBD1	TRBJ1-2	TGTGCCAGCAGCCTAGACAGGGCGAGTGGCTACACCTTC	CASSLDRASGYTF
NA	TRBV4-1	TRBD1	TRBJ2-1	TGCGCCAGCAGCCCAACTCAGGGGGTGCGGTTCTTC	CASSPTQGVRFF
NA	TRBV29-1	NA	TRBJ2-1	TGCAGCGTTGAACTACGGGACAATCCGTTCTTC	CSVELRDNPFF
NA	TRBV12-3/TRBV12-4	NA	TRBJ1-1	TGTGCCAGCAGTTATGGGGGGACTGAAGCTTTCTTT	CASSYGGTEAFF
NA	TRBV5-6	NA	TRBJ2-5	TGTGCCAGCAGCTCGCAGGAGACCCAGTACTTC	CASSSQETQYF
NA	TRBV28	TRBD1	TRBJ1-4	TGTGCCAGCAGTCAACAGGGGTTGGATGAAAAACTGTTTTTT	CASSQQGLDEKLFF
NA	TRBV29-1	NA	TRBJ2-1	TGCAGCGTGCCCGGGGGGCGGCAGTTCTTC	CSVPGGRQFF
once	TRBV19	NA	TRBJ2-2	TGTGCCAGTATACCTGGGGGGTTGAACACCGGGGAGCTGTTTTTT	CASIPGGLNTGELFF
NA	TRBV5-1	NA	TRBJ2-5	TGCGCCAGCAATAGACAGGGCGGGAGGGAGACCCAGTACTTC	CASNRQGGRETQYF
NA	TRBV6-2/TRBV6-3	NA	TRBJ1-5	TGTGCCAGCAGTTACCAGGGTAATCAGCCCCAGCATTTT	CASSYQGNQPQHF
NA	TRBV4-3	TRBD2	TRBJ2-3	TGCGCCAGCAGCCAAGATATGGCGGGAGCCACAGATACGCAGTATTTT	CASSQDMAGATDTQYF
NA	TRBV5-8	TRBD1	TRBJ2-2	TGTGCCAGCAGTTTTTCCCCCCGGGGGACAGGGCACACCGGGGAGCTGTTTTTT	CASSFSPRGTGHTGELFF
NA	TRBV14	NA	TRBJ1-6	TGTGCCAGCAGAACGGGACTCCCGAGCTCCTATAATTCACCCCTCCACTTT	CASRTGLPSSYNSPLHF
NA	TRBV30	TRBD2	TRBJ2-5	TGTGCCTGGAGGGTAGCGGGGGCCCGCCAAGAGACCCAGTACTTC	CAWRVAGARQETQYF
NA	TRBV6-5	NA	TRBJ2-1	TGTGCCAGCAGTCGAGCGAGCTCCTACAATGAGCAGTTCTTC	CASSRASSYNEQFF
NA	TRBV28	TRBD2	TRBJ2-7	TGTGCCAGCAGTCGGACTAGCGGGATGATGGCCGAGCAGTACTTC	CASSRTSGMMAEQYF
NA	TRBV21-1	NA	TRBJ1-5	TGTGCCAGCAGCAAAAGGGTCCAGGGGGTGTATAGCAATCAGCCCCAGCATTTT	CASSKRVQGVYSNQPQHF
NA	TRBV19	TRBD2	TRBJ2-1	TGTGCCAGTAGAACTAGCGGCTCCTACAATGAGCAGTTCTTC	CASRTSGSYNEQFF
NA	TRBV11-2	NA	TRBJ1-1	TGTGCCAGCAGCTTAGAGGCGGGATCGACTGAAGCTTTCTTT	CASSLEAGSTEAFF
once	TRBV28	TRBD1	TRBJ1-6	TGTGCCAGCAGTTTACTTGCCCCGGACAGGTCCGGGCATTCACCCCTCCACTTT	CASSLLAPDRSGHSPLHF
once	TRBV7-2	NA	TRBJ1-1	TGTGCCAGCAGCCTCACCCGGGACTCGAACACTGAAGCTTTCTTT	CASSLTRDSNTEAFF
once	TRBV10-3	TRBD2	TRBJ2-4	TGTGCCATCACCGTAGCGGGGGGGCACATTCAGTACTTC	CAITVAGGHIQYF
NA	TRBV27	TRBD1	TRBJ2-2	TGTGCCAGCAGTCTCCGAATCCGGGACAGGGCCCCCGGGGAGCTGTTTTTT	CASSLRIRDRAPGELFF
many	TRBV28	NA	TRBJ2-5	TGTGCCAGCAGGGGACTTTCGAGGGAGACCCAGTACTTC	CASRGLSRETQYF
once	TRBV11-3	NA	TRBJ2-7	TGTGCCAGCAGCTTGAACAGGGTTGGCGAGCAGTACTTC	CASSLNRVGEQYF
NA	TRBV10-3	TRBD2	TRBJ2-5	TGTGCCATCGGGGGACTAGCGGGGGGCCAAGAGACCCAGTACTTC	CAIGGLAGGQETQYF
NA	TRBV2	TRBD1	TRBJ1-5	TGTGCCAGCAGTACACAGGGGAAGAATCAGCCCCAGCATTTT	CASSTQGKNQPQHF
NA	TRBV7-9	TRBD1	TRBJ1-5	TGTGCCAGCAGCTTAGGGGGACAGGATCAGCCCCAGCATTTT	CASSLGGQDQPQHF
NA	TRBV2	NA	TRBJ2-7	TGTGCCAGCAGTGGGCAGGTTCCCTACGAGCAGTACTTC	CASSGQVPYEQYF
NA	TRBV24-1	TRBD2	TRBJ2-1	TGTGCCACCAGTGATTTTCATTCCCCGGGACTAGCGGGGGGGCATGAGCAGTTCTTC	CATSDFHSPGLAGGHEQFF
NA	TRBV4-3	TRBD2	TRBJ2-7	TGCGCCAGCAGCCAAGATCAGGCGGGGGTTTCCTACGAGCAGTACTTC	CASSQDQAGVSYEQYF
once	TRBV7-9	TRBD1	TRBJ1-1	TGTGCCAGCAGCTTGGGACCGGGACAGCTCAACACTGAAGCTTTCTTT	CASSLGPGQLNTEAFF
NA	TRBV25-1	NA	TRBJ1-2	TGTGCCAGCAGTTCCCGGGAACAAGGCTACACCTTC	CASSSREQGYTF
once	TRBV3-1/TRBV3-2	TRBD2	TRBJ2-2	TGTGCCAGCAGCGCGAGGGCTCTAGCGGTCGCCGGGGAGCTGTTTTTT	CASSARALAVAGELFF
NA	TRBV7-2	TRBD1	TRBJ1-6	TGTGCCAGCAGCTTAGTGGGGACAGGGCGCGGGTCACCCCTCCACTTT	CASSLVGTGRGSPLHF
once	TRBV2	TRBD2	TRBJ2-1	TGTGCCAGCAGTGTATCTAGCGGGAGTAGTAATGAGCAGTTCTTC	CASSVSSGSSNEQFF
NA	TRBV7-9	NA	TRBJ1-3	TGTGCCAGCAGCGATGATGGCGGATCTGGAAACACCATATATTTT	CASSDDGGSGNTIYF
NA	TRBV5-5	NA	TRBJ1-1	TGTGCCAGCAGCTTCATAGGGGGCACTGAAGCTTTCTTT	CASSFIGGTEAFF
NA	TRBV10-3	NA	TRBJ1-4	TGTGCCATCAGTGCCACGTTGGTTGGGGGCATAACTAATGAAAAACTGTTTTTT	CAISATLVGGITNEKLFF
few	TRBV3-1/TRBV3-2	NA	TRBJ2-7	TGTGCCAGCAGCCTCCCAAGCGGGACAAACGAGCAGTACTTC	CASSLPSGTNEQYF
NA	TRBV7-9	NA	TRBJ1-2	TGTGCCAGCAGCCGACTTGGCTATGGCTACACCTTC	CASSRLGYGYTF
NA	TRBV4-2	NA	TRBJ2-2	TGTGCCAGCAGCCAAGGAATACAGAACACCGGGGAGCTGTTTTTT	CASSQGIQNTGELFF
NA	TRBV6-2/TRBV6-3	TRBD1	TRBJ1-2	TGTGCCAGCAGTTACTCGACAGGGCCCCTGCGCTATGGCTACACCTTC	CASSYSTGPLRYGYTF
NA	TRBV6-5	TRBD2	TRBJ2-7	TGTGCCAGCACCCCGGGAGGGTCCTACGAGCAGTACTTC	CASTPGGSYEQYF
NA	TRBV5-1	NA	TRBJ1-1	TGCGCCAGCAGCTTGGCATTTGGCTACACTGAAGCTTTCTTT	CASSLAFGYTEAFF
NA	TRBV28	TRBD2	TRBJ2-1	TGTGCCAGCAGACGAGGAGTAGCGGGAGTGCTGGGTGCGTTCTTC	CASRRGVAGVLGAFF
NA	TRBV4-3	NA	TRBJ2-1	TGCGCCAGCAGCCAGGAGTCTCCATGGGAGGCATACAATGAGCAGTTCTTC	CASSQESPWEAYNEQFF
once	TRBV7-2	TRBD1	TRBJ2-3	TGTGCCAGCAGCCCTCCTCCGGGACAGGGGGCCCCAGATACGCAGTATTTT	CASSPPPGQGAPDTQYF
NA	TRBV30	NA	TRBJ2-2	TGTGCCTGGAAATGGTCGTGGGGGGTCGCCACCGGGGAGCTGTTTTTT	CAWKWSWGVATGELFF
NA	TRBV9	TRBD1	TRBJ2-2	TGTGCCAGCAGCGTAGACAGGGGCCACGGGGAGCTGTTTTTT	CASSVDRGHGELFF
NA	TRBV7-2	NA	TRBJ2-1	TGTGCCAGCAGCTCCCCCTTTAATGAGCAGTTCTTC	CASSSPFNEQFF
NA	TRBV30	TRBD1	TRBJ2-7	TGTGCCTGGAGCGCGGGCCGGGACAGGGCCACCTACGAGCAGTACTTC	CAWSAGRDRATYEQYF
NA	TRBV7-2	NA	TRBJ2-7	TGTGCCAGCAGCTTAGGTGGCCCCTACGAGCAGTACTTC	CASSLGGPYEQYF
NA	TRBV11-1	NA	TRBJ2-1	TGTGCCAGCAGCGCTCAGGGTAGTGAGCAGTTCTTC	CASSAQGSEQFF